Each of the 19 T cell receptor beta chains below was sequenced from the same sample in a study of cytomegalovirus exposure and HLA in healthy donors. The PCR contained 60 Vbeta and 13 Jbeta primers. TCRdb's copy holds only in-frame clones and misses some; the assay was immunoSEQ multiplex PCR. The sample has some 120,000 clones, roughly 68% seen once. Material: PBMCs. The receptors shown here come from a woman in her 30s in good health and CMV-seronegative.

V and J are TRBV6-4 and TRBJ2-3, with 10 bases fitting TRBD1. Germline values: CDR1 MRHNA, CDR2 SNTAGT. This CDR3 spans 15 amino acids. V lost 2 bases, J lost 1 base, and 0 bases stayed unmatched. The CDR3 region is CASSDGTGGTDTQYF. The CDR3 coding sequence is TGTGCCAGCAGTGACGGGACAGGGGGCACAGATACGCAGTATTTT.

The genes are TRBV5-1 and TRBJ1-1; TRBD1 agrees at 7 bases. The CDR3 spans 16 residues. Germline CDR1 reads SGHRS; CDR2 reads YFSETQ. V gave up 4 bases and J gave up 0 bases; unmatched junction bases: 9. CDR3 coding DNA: TGCGCCAGCAGCGTCGAGGGGGCCCCGATGAACACTGAAGCTTTCTTT. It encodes CASSVEGAPMNTEAFF.

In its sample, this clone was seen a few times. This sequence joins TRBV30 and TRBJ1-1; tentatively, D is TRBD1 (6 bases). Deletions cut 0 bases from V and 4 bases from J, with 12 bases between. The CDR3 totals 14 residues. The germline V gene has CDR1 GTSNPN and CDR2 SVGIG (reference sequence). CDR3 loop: CAWSVEGGGTEAFF. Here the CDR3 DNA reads TGTGCCTGGAGTGTCGAGGGGGGGGGCACTGAAGCTTTCTTT.

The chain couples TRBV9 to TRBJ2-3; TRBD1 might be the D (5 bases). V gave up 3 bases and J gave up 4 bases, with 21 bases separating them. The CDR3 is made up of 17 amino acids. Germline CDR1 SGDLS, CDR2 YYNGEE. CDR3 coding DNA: TGTGCCAGCAGCGAGCCCTTCGAGGACACGTTCTCAGATACGCAGTATTTT. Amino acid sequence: CASSEPFEDTFSDTQYF. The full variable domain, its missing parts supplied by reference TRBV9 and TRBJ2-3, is DSGVTQTPKHLITATGQRVTLRCSPRSGDLSVYWYQQSLDQGLQFLIQYYNGEERAKGNILERFSAQQFPDLHSELNLSSLELGDSALYFCASSEPFEDTFSDTQYFGPGTRLTVL.

CDR3 nucleotides: TGTGCCAGCAGCTTGAACCGGGAAGGGGGTGAAAAACTGTTTTTT. Protein: CASSLNREGGEKLFF. The J gene is TRBJ1-4, the V gene TRBV11-3; possible D gene TRBD1, 6 bases. Germline CDR1 reads SGHNT; CDR2 reads YENEEA. CDR3 size: 15 residues. The V gene lost 3 bases and the J gene lost 7 bases, with 15 bases spanning the gap.

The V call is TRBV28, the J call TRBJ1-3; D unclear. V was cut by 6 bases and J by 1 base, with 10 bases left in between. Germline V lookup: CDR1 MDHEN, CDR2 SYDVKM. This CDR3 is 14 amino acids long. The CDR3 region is CASSHGWSGNTIYF. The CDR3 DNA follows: TGTGCCAGCAGCCACGGGTGGTCTGGAAACACCATATATTTT.

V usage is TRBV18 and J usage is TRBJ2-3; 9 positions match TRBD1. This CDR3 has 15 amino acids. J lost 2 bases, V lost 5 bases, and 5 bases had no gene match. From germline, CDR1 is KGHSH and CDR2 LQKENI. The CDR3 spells CASSGNRGPTDTQYF. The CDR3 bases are TGTGCCAGCTCAGGCAACAGGGGGCCCACAGATACGCAGTATTTT.

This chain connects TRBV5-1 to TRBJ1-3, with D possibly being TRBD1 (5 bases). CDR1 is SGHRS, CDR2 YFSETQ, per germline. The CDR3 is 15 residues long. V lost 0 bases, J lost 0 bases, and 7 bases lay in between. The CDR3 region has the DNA TGCGCCAGCAGCTTGGCCACAGGCTCTGGAAACACCATATATTTT. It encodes CASSLATGSGNTIYF.

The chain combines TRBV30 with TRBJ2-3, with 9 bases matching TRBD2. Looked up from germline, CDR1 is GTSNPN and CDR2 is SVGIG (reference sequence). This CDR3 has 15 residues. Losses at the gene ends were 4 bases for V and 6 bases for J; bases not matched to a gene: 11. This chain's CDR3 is CAWTRGAGGDDTQYF. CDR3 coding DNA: TGTGCCTGGACCCGGGGCGCGGGGGGGGACGATACGCAGTATTTT.

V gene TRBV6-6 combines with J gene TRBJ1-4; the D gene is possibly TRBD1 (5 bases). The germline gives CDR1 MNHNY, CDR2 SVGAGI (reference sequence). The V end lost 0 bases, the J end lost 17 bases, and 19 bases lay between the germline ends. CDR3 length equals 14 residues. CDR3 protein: CASSYSTGGSSEFF. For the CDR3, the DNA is TGTGCCAGCAGTTACTCGACGGGGGGAAGTTCGGAATTTTTT.

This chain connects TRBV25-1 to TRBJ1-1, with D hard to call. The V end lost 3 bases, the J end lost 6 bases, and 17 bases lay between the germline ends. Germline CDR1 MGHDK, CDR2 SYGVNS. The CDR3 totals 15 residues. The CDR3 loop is CASSDSGREISEAFF. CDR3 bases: TGTGCCAGCAGTGATTCTGGGAGGGAAATCTCTGAAGCTTTCTTT.

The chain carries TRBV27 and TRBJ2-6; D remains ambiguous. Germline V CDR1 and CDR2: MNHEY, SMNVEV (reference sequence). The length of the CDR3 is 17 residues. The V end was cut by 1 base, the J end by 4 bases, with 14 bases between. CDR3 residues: CASSLLSVGPGANVLTF. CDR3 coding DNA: TGTGCCAGCAGTTTATTATCCGTTGGGCCGGGGGCCAACGTCCTGACTTTC.

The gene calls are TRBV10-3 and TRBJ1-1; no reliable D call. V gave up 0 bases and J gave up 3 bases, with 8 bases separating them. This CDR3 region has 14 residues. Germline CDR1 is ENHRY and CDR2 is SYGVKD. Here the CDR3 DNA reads TGTGCCATCAGTGAGTCTCCCCGGGACACTGAAGCTTTCTTT. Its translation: CAISESPRDTEAFF.

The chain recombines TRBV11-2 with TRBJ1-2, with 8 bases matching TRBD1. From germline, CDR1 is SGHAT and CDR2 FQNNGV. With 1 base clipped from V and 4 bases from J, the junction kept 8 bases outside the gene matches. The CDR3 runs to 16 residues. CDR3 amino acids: CASSLVPTGGAYGYTF. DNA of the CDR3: TGTGCCAGCAGCTTAGTTCCCACAGGGGGGGCCTATGGCTACACCTTC.

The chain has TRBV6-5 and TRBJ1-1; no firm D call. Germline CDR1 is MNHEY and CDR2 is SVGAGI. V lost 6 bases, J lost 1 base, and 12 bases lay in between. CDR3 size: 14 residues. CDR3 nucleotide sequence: TGTGCCAGCAGGCCTCCGGGAGGGAACACTGAAGCTTTCTTT. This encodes CASRPPGGNTEAFF.

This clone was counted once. CDR3 in DNA: TGTGCCAGCAGCCCCGCGGGAGCTGCTAATGAAAAACTGTTTTTT. It translates to CASSPAGAANEKLFF. This chain uses TRBV4-2 with TRBJ1-4; D ambiguous. This CDR3 comprises 15 residues. V was clipped by 4 bases and J by 3 bases, with 12 bases between them. The germline V gene has CDR1 LGHNA and CDR2 YNFKEQ.

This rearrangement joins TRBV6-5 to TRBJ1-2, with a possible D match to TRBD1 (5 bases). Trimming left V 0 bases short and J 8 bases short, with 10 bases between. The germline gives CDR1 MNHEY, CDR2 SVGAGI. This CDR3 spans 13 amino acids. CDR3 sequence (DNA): TGTGCCAGCAGTTACTCAGGAGGGGACGGCTACACCTTC. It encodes CASSYSGGDGYTF.

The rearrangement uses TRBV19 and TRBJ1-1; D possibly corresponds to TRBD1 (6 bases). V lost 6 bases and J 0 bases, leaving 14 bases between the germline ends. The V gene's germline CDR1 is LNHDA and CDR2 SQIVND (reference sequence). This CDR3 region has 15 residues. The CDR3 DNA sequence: TGTGCCAGTAGGTTGGGACACAGTTTGAACACTGAAGCTTTCTTT. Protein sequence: CASRLGHSLNTEAFF.

The CDR3, as DNA: TGTGCCAGTAGTACTTCAACTGGACAGGGTTACTTCAGCAATCAGCCCCAGCATTTT. As protein: CASSTSTGQGYFSNQPQHF. This rearrangement joins TRBV19 to TRBJ1-5; 8 bases are a match to TRBD1. J lost 1 base, V lost 4 bases, and 15 bases had no gene match. CDR1 LNHDA and CDR2 SQIVND come from the germline V gene (reference sequence). The CDR3 has 19 amino acids.